This TCR beta chain was sequenced in a study of T cells expressing NK-cell markers. Study-level background: Sorted CD3+CD56-NKG2C+, CD3+CD56+NKG2C+ and CD3+CD56+NKG2C- T cells supplied the TCR beta repertoires. General observations from the study: Uncertainty persisted over the HCMV specificity of expanded NKG2C+ T cell clones. For four donors, these clonotypes were likewise the leading ones in the CD3+CD56-NKG2C+ fraction.

Germline CDR1 and CDR2: SQVTM and ANQGSEA. The CDR3 is 12 amino acids. The authors generated TCR beta cDNA through 5'RACE template switching with UMIs. TCRdb processed the 5' RACE reads again and assigns one entry to each CDR3 protein, with no DNA. The listing contains 450,000 to 600,000 distinct CDR3 sequences. On this clonotype itself: Its antigen is still unknown.

This receptor was taken from a man aged 18 to 35 in good health. The sample comprised blood T cells: a sorted CD56 or NKG2C T cell subset, CD4+ or CD8+ T cells, or bulk PBMC T cells (not recorded which). V is TRBV29-1 and J is TRBJ2-7; TCRdb lists TRBD1, though no DNA is available to test this call. The CDR3 region is CSVMTGAGEQYF.